The following is a TCR beta chain sequence with its context. Mismatch with germline at one junction end may stem from a read error. The sample belongs to a study of blood T cell repertoires in COVID-19. Germline V gene sequence: CDR1 MNHNS, CDR2 SASEGT. The CDR3 sequence is 12 residues long. Profiled with immunoSEQ multiplex PCR; TCRdb holds only in-frame clones, not every one. The table has fewer than 110,000 clones, approximately 88% seen once. The chain carries TRBV6-1 and TRBJ1-2; TRBD1 aligns across 8 bases. The material sequenced was peripheral blood. This receptor was obtained from a human donor in a cohort sampled during active COVID-19. CDR3 in DNA: TGTGCCAGCAGTGATTGGGCAGGGGGCGGGGTGTTC. Translation gives CASSDWAGGGVF.